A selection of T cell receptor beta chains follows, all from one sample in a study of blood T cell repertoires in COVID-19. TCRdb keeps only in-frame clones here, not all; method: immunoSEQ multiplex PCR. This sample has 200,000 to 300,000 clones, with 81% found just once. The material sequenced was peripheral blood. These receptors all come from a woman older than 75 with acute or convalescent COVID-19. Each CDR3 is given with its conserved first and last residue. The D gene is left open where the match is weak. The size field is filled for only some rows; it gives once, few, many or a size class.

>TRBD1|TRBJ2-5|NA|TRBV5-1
TGCGCCAGCAGCCCCGGGACAGGGGCGGCTCAAGAGACCCAGTACTTC
CASSPGTGAAQETQYF
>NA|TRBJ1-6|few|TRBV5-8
TGTGCCAGCAGTTCTTCCGGACTGATTAATTCACCCCTCCACTTT
CASSSSGLINSPLHF
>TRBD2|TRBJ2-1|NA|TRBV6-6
TGTGCCAGCAGTCGGAGCGGGGGGGGGTACAATGAGCAGTTCTTC
CASSRSGGGYNEQFF
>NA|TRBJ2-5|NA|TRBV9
TGTGCCAGCAGCGTAGGACAGGAGATAGAGACCCAGTACTTC
CASSVGQEIETQYF
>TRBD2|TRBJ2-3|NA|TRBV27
TGTGCCAGCAGTTCGGGACTACACACAGATACGCAGTATTTT
CASSSGLHTDTQYF
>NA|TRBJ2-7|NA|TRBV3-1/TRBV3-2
TGTGCCAGCAGCCAAGTGTGGTTTAGCTCCTACGAGCAGTACTTC
CASSQVWFSSYEQYF
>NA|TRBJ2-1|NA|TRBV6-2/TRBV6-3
TGTGCCAGCAGTTACGAACAGGCCAGGATCTCCTACAATGAGCAGTTCTTC
CASSYEQARISYNEQFF
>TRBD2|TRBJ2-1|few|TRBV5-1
TGCGCCAGCAGCCCCGACACTAGCGGGGCTCACAATGAGCAGTTCTTC
CASSPDTSGAHNEQFF
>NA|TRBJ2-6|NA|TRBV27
TGTGCCACCCAGTACTCTGGGGCCAACGTCCTGACTTTC
CATQYSGANVLTF
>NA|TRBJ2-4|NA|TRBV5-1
TGCGCCAGCAGCTTAGGGCAGGGGGGAAACATTCAGTACTTC
CASSLGQGGNIQYF
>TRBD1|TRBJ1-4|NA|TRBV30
TGTGCCTACCAAAGGGACAGGGCAAGCGAAAAACTGTTTTTT
CAYQRDRASEKLFF
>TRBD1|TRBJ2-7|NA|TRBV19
TGTGCCAGTAGTATCCGACGGACAGGGGGACCGTCCGAGCAGTACTTC
CASSIRRTGGPSEQYF
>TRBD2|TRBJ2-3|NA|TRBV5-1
TGCGCCAGCAGCCTGGGACTAGCAGAGGATACGCAGTATTTT
CASSLGLAEDTQYF
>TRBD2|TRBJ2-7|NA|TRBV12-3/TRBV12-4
TGTGCCAGCAGTTTCCGGGGGGTCTACGAGCAGTACTTC
CASSFRGVYEQYF
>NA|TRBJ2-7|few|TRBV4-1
TGCGCCAGCAGCCAGGATAACCGAGCGGCCTACGAGCAGTACTTC
CASSQDNRAAYEQYF
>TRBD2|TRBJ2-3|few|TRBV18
TGTGCCAGCTCACCATGGCTAGCGGGAGTGCCAGATACGCAGTATTTT
CASSPWLAGVPDTQYF
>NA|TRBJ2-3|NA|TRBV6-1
TGTGCCAGCAGTGAAATGGGCCCCAATTTAGCAGATACGCAGTATTTT
CASSEMGPNLADTQYF
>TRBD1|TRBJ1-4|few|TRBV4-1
TGCGCCAGCAGCCATACCATCGAGACAGGGATGGGGAAACTGTTTTTT
CASSHTIETGMGKLFF
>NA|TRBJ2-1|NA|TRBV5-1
TGCGCCAGCAGCTTGGGGGGCGCCCGCTCCTACAATGAGCAGTTCTTC
CASSLGGARSYNEQFF
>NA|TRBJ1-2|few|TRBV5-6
TGTGCCAGCAGCTTCGCCGGGAACAGGGTTGGCGGCTACACCTTC
CASSFAGNRVGGYTF
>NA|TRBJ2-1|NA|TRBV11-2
TGTGCCAGCAGCTTAGCCGGAACGGCGGTTGGGGAGCAGTTCTTC
CASSLAGTAVGEQFF
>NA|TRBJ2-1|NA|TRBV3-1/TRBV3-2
TGTGCCAGCAGCCAAGATGGGGCCAGGGCAGGTGAGCAGTTCTTC
CASSQDGARAGEQFF
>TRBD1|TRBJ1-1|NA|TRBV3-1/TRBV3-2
TGTGCCAGCAGCTCAAAGACAGGGGGCACTGAAGCTTTCTTT
CASSSKTGGTEAFF
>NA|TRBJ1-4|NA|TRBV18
TGTGCCAGCTCACCGAGGGATTTACCCAATGAAAAACTGTTTTTT
CASSPRDLPNEKLFF
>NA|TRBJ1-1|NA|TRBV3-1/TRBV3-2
TGTGCCAGCAGCCCGTGGACAGCTTCGAACACTGAAGCTTTCTTT
CASSPWTASNTEAFF
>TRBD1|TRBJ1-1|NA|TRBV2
TGTGCCAGCTGCTCCCAGGGGGCGGGCGGCACTGAAGCTTTCTTT
CASCSQGAGGTEAFF
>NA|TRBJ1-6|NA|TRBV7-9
TGTGCCAGCAGCTCGTCATCCTCCGGGTCCTATAATTCACCCCTCCACTTT
CASSSSSSGSYNSPLHF
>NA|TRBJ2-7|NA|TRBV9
TGTGCCAGCAGCCGAGGGGCGACAGGGACTAGTAGCGCGGGCGAGCAGTACTTC
CASSRGATGTSSAGEQYF
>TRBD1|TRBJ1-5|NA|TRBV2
TGTGCCAGCATGGGGACAGTAGGCAATCAGCCCCAGCATTTT
CASMGTVGNQPQHF
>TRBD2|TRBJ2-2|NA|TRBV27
TGTGCCAGCAGGTTCGCTCGGGGGGACTTAGGCACCGGGGAGCTGTTTTTT
CASRFARGDLGTGELFF
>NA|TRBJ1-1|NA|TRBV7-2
TGTGCCAGCAGCCTAAGGGACTTTTGGAACACTGAAGCTTTCTTT
CASSLRDFWNTEAFF
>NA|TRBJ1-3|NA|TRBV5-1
TGCGCCAGCAGCTCCAGGGGAAGCATGACTGGAAACACCATATATTTT
CASSSRGSMTGNTIYF
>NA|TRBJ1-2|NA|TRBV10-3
TGTGCCATCAGTGGTTCCGGGAGCCCTGGTGACTACACCTTC
CAISGSGSPGDYTF
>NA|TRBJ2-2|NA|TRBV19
TGTGCCAGTAGTATACTACAGGGCCACACCGGGGAGCTGTTTTTT
CASSILQGHTGELFF
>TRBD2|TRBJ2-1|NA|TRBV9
TGTGCCAGCAGCGCCGAGGAGCGGGATACGGGCAATGAGCAGTTCTTC
CASSAEERDTGNEQFF
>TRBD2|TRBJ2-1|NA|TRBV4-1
TGCGCCAGCAGCCAAGGAGCTTACGGGACTAGCGGTTACAATGAGCAGTTCTTC
CASSQGAYGTSGYNEQFF
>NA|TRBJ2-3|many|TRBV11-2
TGTGCCAGCAGCCCTAGCACAGATACGCAGTATTTT
CASSPSTDTQYF
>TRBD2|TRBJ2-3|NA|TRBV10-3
TGTGCCATCAGTTATTCCGGGACTAGCGGGGATAATACGCAGTATTTT
CAISYSGTSGDNTQYF
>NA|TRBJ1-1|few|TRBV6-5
TGTGCCAGCTTCAACGGTTACGCTGAAGCTTTCTTT
CASFNGYAEAFF
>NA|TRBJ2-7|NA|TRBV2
TGTGCCAGCAGTCCCCGGCGGGGAAGCGAGCAGTACTTC
CASSPRRGSEQYF